The source of this TCR beta chain is a study of T cells in Graves' hyperthyroidism and ophthalmopathy. Overall study: Peripheral blood draws took place at initial diagnosis, ahead of any treatment. Study results and caveats: Ophthalmopathy, which appeared later, was predicted by the model a median 6.5 months before onset.

RNA transcripts were the template for amplifying TCR beta CDR3 regions. The HTBI primer set served for first-round RT-PCR of the TCR CDR3. TCRdb processed the multiplex PCR reads anew with MiXCR; each CDR3 protein has one entry. The sample records approximately 400,000 distinct CDR3 sequences, approximately 17% being singletons. This clonotype came up a few times. Its target is unknown. Germline values: CDR1 SGHRS, CDR2 YFSETQ. The CDR3 sequence is 14 residues long. The V gene lost 0 bases and the J gene lost 4 bases, with 7 bases spanning the gap. Under 3 months was the duration of disease in ophthalmopathy patients, who also had a Clinical Activity Score of at least 3 and a NOSPECS grade of at least 4. Clinical symptoms, serum thyroxine and TRAb, thyroid ultrasound and orbital computed tomography together formed the diagnostic basis.

This TCR came from a man aged 18 to 35 with Graves' ophthalmopathy. Sample: blood. The chain carries TRBV5-1 and TRBJ2-2; D remains unclear. The DNA for the CDR3 is TGCGCCAGCAGCTTGGCGCAGACCACCGGGGAGCTGTTTTTT. It specifies CASSLAQTTGELFF.